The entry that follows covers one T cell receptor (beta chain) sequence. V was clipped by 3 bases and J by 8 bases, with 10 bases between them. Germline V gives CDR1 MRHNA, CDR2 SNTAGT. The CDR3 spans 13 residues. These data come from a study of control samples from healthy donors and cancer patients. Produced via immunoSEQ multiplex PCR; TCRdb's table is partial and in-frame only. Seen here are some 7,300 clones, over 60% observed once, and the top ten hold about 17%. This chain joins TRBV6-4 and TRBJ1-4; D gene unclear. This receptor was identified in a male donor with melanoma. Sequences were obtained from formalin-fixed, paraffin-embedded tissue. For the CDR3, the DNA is TGTGCCAGCAGTGAGGAGACTGGAGAAAAACTGTTTTTT. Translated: CASSEETGEKLFF.